Listed here are 9 T cell receptor beta chains from one sample, sequenced in a study of blood T cell repertoires in COVID-19. Libraries were prepared by immunoSEQ multiplex PCR; TCRdb keeps only in-frame clonotypes and omits some of them. The top ten hold around a tenth of the sample, which has about 310,000 clones, 75% to 90% seen once. Source material: PBMCs or T cells enriched from blood (not recorded which). Receptor source: a woman aged 40 to 49 who had recovered from COVID-19.

The rearrangement links TRBV4-3 to TRBJ1-3; D not certain. Trimming removed 2 bases from V and 9 bases from J, with 11 bases in between. Germline lookup yields CDR1 LGHNA and CDR2 YSLEER. The CDR3 covers 13 residues. The CDR3 DNA is TGCGCCAGCAGCCAACAACGCCTCGGCACCATATATTTT. It codes for CASSQQRLGTIYF.

The chain employs TRBV5-1 and TRBJ1-2, with D possibly TRBD1 on 6 matching bases. CDR3 size: 13 residues. In germline, CDR1 is SGHRS, CDR2 YFSETQ. V was cut by 4 bases and J by 5 bases, with 12 bases left in between. CDR3 protein: CASSQDSEYGYTF. CDR3 nucleotide sequence: TGCGCCAGCAGCCAGGACAGTGAGTATGGCTACACCTTC.

The CDR3 DNA is TGTGCCAGCACGCAGGGTTCCTACGAGCAGTACTTC. It translates to CASTQGSYEQYF. The J gene is TRBJ2-7, the V gene TRBV2; a weak D match, TRBD1 (5 bases). V lost 7 bases, J lost 1 base, and 8 bases lay in between. The CDR3 is 12 amino acids. From germline, CDR1 is SNHLY and CDR2 FYNNEI.

The chain employs TRBV13 and TRBJ1-1; TRBD1 might be the D (5 bases). V was clipped by 3 bases and J by 3 bases, with 8 bases between them. Germline loops: CDR1 PRHDT, CDR2 FYEKMQ (reference sequence). This CDR3 is built from 13 residues. The CDR3, as DNA: TGTGCCAGCAGCTTCGTAGGGGACACTGAAGCTTTCTTT. It encodes CASSFVGDTEAFF.

The J gene is TRBJ2-1, the V gene TRBV19; a weak D match, TRBD1 (6 bases). V lost 3 bases and J 7 bases, leaving 10 bases between the germline ends. CDR3 length equals 13 residues. Per the germline V gene, CDR1 is LNHDA and CDR2 is SQIVND (reference sequence). The CDR3 loop reads CASSIFQGNEQFF. The CDR3 DNA sequence: TGTGCCAGTAGTATTTTTCAGGGGAATGAGCAGTTCTTC.

This clone was observed a few times. The CDR3 region is CSVKGPDTEAFF. The CDR3 DNA follows: TGCAGCGTTAAGGGGCCGGATACTGAAGCTTTCTTT. This sequence joins TRBV29-1 and TRBJ1-1, with a possible D match to TRBD1 (5 bases). The CDR3 covers 12 residues. Germline values: CDR1 SQVTM, CDR2 ANQGSEA. The ends were cut back, 5 bases at V and 5 bases at J, with 12 bases in the middle.

About this clone: With a much larger clone just one base away, this may be a read error. The same CDR3 can be traced to other DNA sequences in this sample. The genes are TRBV28 and TRBJ2-7, with TRBD1 matching over 7 bases. Looked up from germline, CDR1 is MDHEN and CDR2 is SYDVKM. The V gene end was trimmed by 5 bases and the J gene end by 0 bases; junction bases not matched to a gene: 4. The CDR3 is made up of 14 amino acids. The DNA of the CDR3 is TGTGCCAGCAGTCCCGGGACAGTCTCCTACGAGCAGTACTTC. Amino acids: CASSPGTVSYEQYF. The whole variable domain, filled in from reference TRBV28 and TRBJ2-7, reads DVKVTQSSRYLVKRTGEKVFLECVQDMDHENMFWYRQDPGLGLRLIYFSYDVKMKEKGDIPEGYSVSREKKERFSLILESASTNQTSMYLCASSPGTVSYEQYFGPGTRLTVT.

CDR3 coding DNA: TGTGCCAGCAGCTTATATGTCACTATAGATGAGCAGTTCTTC. This sequence encodes CASSLYVTIDEQFF. The chain uses TRBV7-2 and TRBJ2-1; no definite D call. With 2 bases removed from V and 8 bases from J, the gap between germline ends came to 13 bases. This CDR3 contains 14 residues. Germline V gene lookup returns CDR1 SGHTA and CDR2 FQGNSA.

V usage is TRBV28 and J usage is TRBJ2-5; weak D call: TRBD2 (7 bases). This CDR3 has 14 residues. Looked up from germline, CDR1 is MDHEN and CDR2 is SYDVKM. V lost 10 bases and J lost 4, with 19 bases in between. Written as DNA, the CDR3 is TGTGCCACGTTAGTCGGGGGGCGGAGAGAGACCCAGTACTTC. This gives the protein CATLVGGRRETQYF.